This T cell receptor (beta chain) is from a study of T and B cells in COVID-19 patients. The length of the CDR3 is 12 residues. CDR1 is SGHRS and CDR2 is YFSETQ in the germline V gene. V was trimmed by 1 base and J by 8 bases, leaving 9 bases between them. TRB rearrangements were amplified by multiplex PCR with BIOMED2 TRB-A/B primers. TCRdb re-derived calls from the multiplex PCR reads in MiXCR, one entry per CDR3 protein. The top ten clones hold around 3.1% of a sample with approximately 17,000 distinct CDR3 sequences, approximately 26% of them seen once. Each TRB amplification used about 250-550 ng of genomic DNA from blood.

The material sequenced was blood. This receptor was taken from a human donor who had recovered from COVID-19. The chain has TRBV5-1 and TRBJ1-2, with a possible D match to TRBD1 (6 bases). CDR3 sequence (DNA): TGCGCCAGCAGCTTGAGGGGGGTCGGCTACACCTTC. Its translation is CASSLRGVGYTF.